Following are 14 T cell receptor beta chains from one sample sequenced in a study of blood T cell repertoires in COVID-19. The method was immunoSEQ multiplex PCR; TCRdb's version includes in-frame clones alone and lacks a portion of them. Of 350,000 to 450,000 clones in the sample, approximately 89% were seen once. The sample comprised peripheral blood. The receptors come from a woman aged 55 to 70 with COVID-19, enrolled during active disease.

The V gene is TRBV25-1, the J gene TRBJ1-2, with D hard to call. V was pared by 4 bases and J by 4 bases, with 16 bases between. CDR3 length: 15 residues. Germline CDR1 reads MGHDK; CDR2 reads SYGVNS. The CDR3: CASSGSGKRRYGYTF. The CDR3 region has the DNA TGTGCCAGCAGTGGCTCGGGGAAACGTCGCTATGGCTACACCTTC.

The rearrangement uses TRBV7-2 and TRBJ2-7; tentatively, D is TRBD1 (6 bases). The germline V and J ends were trimmed by 8 bases and 7 bases, with 18 bases remaining between them. There are 13 residues in the CDR3. Germline-derived CDR1 and CDR2 are SGHTA and FQGNSA. The CDR3 nucleotides read TGTGCCAGCTCCGAAACAGGGATAGATGAGCAGTACTTC. This encodes CASSETGIDEQYF.

This clone was counted a single time. J is TRBJ2-2 and V is TRBV15; D is unclear. Trimming cost V 3 bases and J 0 bases, with 5 bases left between them. The CDR3 spans 14 residues. Germline values: CDR1 LNHNV, CDR2 YYDKDF (reference sequence). CDR3 in amino acids: CATSRVANTGELFF. CDR3 sequence (DNA): TGTGCCACCAGCAGGGTAGCGAACACCGGGGAGCTGTTTTTT.

This clone has only a few counts. The chain has TRBV6-5 and TRBJ1-3; D not certain. Between the trimmed V and J ends, which lost 6 bases and 1 base, there was a span of 13 bases. In germline, CDR1 is MNHEY, CDR2 SVGAGI. CDR3 length equals 15 residues. The CDR3 loop reads CASSSTGESGNTIYF. CDR3 nucleotide sequence: TGTGCCAGCAGCTCGACTGGCGAATCTGGAAACACCATATATTTT.

The chain is built from TRBV28 and TRBJ1-2; perhaps TRBD1 as D (6 bases). Germline V CDR1 and CDR2: MDHEN, SYDVKM. V was clipped by 6 bases and J by 3 bases, with 14 bases between them. This CDR3 has 14 amino acids. This CDR3 is CASRSGTFYYGYTF. Written as DNA, the CDR3 is TGTGCCAGCAGATCCGGGACATTCTACTATGGCTACACCTTC.

This clone showed up just once. The chain links TRBV28 to TRBJ1-4, with D maybe TRBD1 (5 bases). V was cut by 2 bases and J by 10 bases, with 14 bases left in between. CDR1 is MDHEN and CDR2 is SYDVKM in the germline V gene. This CDR3 is 14 amino acids long. Here the CDR3 reads CASSLGAGRGKLFF. The CDR3 DNA reads as TGTGCCAGCAGTTTAGGGGCAGGGCGAGGAAAACTGTTTTTT.

The chain couples TRBV5-1 to TRBJ1-2, with a weak D call TRBD1 (6 bases). Germline CDR1 reads SGHRS; CDR2 reads YFSETQ. This CDR3 region has 14 residues. V gave up 0 bases and J gave up 2 bases, with 8 bases separating them. The CDR3 DNA is TGCGCCAGCAGCTTGGCAACAGGGAACTATGGCTACACCTTC. Protein: CASSLATGNYGYTF.

The gene calls are TRBV29-1 and TRBJ1-2, with 9 bases aligning to TRBD1. Germline V gene lookup returns CDR1 SQVTM and CDR2 ANQGSEA. Trimming cost V 5 bases and J 4 bases; bases outside gene matches: 8. There are 14 residues in the CDR3. The CDR3, as DNA: TGCAGCGTTCTCAGACAGGGGGAAGGCTATGGCTACACCTTC. It translates to CSVLRQGEGYGYTF.

This clone was detected a few times. V and J are TRBV4-2 and TRBJ1-3; no firm D call. V was trimmed by 1 base and J by 0 bases, leaving 4 bases between them. The CDR3 is made up of 14 amino acids. Germline V gene lookup returns CDR1 LGHNA and CDR2 YNFKEQ. In DNA form, the CDR3 reads TGTGCCAGCAGCCAAGGGCACTCTGGAAACACCATATATTTT. Amino acids: CASSQGHSGNTIYF.

This clone was counted a few times. The chain links TRBV2 to TRBJ1-5; TRBD1 matches at 7 bases. The CDR3 consists of 15 residues. Germline V gene sequence: CDR1 SNHLY, CDR2 FYNNEI. V lost 4 bases, J lost 4 bases, and 7 bases stayed unmatched. CDR3 residues: CASSVEQGVNQPQHF. The CDR3 nucleotides are TGTGCCAGCAGTGTTGAGCAGGGGGTTAATCAGCCCCAGCATTTT.

This clone occurred once. The chain couples TRBV9 to TRBJ1-2; D might be TRBD1 (5 bases). There are 15 residues in the CDR3. V lost 0 bases, J lost 6 bases, and 15 bases lay in between. Germline V gene lookup returns CDR1 SGDLS and CDR2 YYNGEE. In nucleotides, the CDR3 is TGTGCCAGCAGCGTAGTACCAGGGAAAGGAAATGGCTACACCTTC. Encoded protein: CASSVVPGKGNGYTF.

The chain employs TRBV7-8 and TRBJ2-5; 11 bases fit TRBD2. Germline assignment: CDR1 SGHVS and CDR2 FQNEAQ. The CDR3 runs 16 residues. The junction had 4 bases not matched to a gene; V was cut back by 0 bases and J by 4 bases. This CDR3 is CASSLASGGGIETQYF. The CDR3, as DNA: TGTGCCAGCAGCTTAGCTAGCGGGGGGGGTATAGAGACCCAGTACTTC. The full variable domain, in which reference TRBV7-8 and TRBJ2-5 provide the parts outside the CDR3, is GAGVSQSPRYKVAKRGQDVALRCDPISGHVSLFWYQQALGQGPEFLTYFQNEAQLDKSGLPSDRFFAERPEGSVSTLKIQRTQQEDSAVYLCASSLASGGGIETQYFGPGTRLLVL.

The V gene is TRBV19, the J gene TRBJ2-1, with 8 bases that match TRBD1. Germline CDR1 and CDR2: LNHDA and SQIVND (reference sequence). With V trimmed by 5 bases and J by 0 bases, 12 bases remained unmatched. The CDR3 contains 18 residues. CDR3 nucleotides: TGTGCCAGTAGTTCAGGGGGCCGTGGGGGTGCCTCCTACAATGAGCAGTTCTTC. This sequence encodes CASSSGGRGGASYNEQFF.

The rearrangement uses TRBV30 and TRBJ2-5; D gene uncertain. V lost 1 base and J lost 5, with 17 bases in between. The germline V gene encodes CDR1 GTSNPN and CDR2 SVGIG (reference sequence). This CDR3 has 15 amino acids. The CDR3 DNA reads TGTGCCTGGAGTGCCACCAAGAGCTATGTCGAGACCCAGTACTTC. This sequence encodes CAWSATKSYVETQYF. Based on the CDR3 plus reference TRBV30 and TRBJ2-5, the full variable domain is SQTIHQWPATLVQPVGSPLSLECTVEGTSNPNLYWYRQAAGRGLQLLFYSVGIGQISSEVPQNLSASRPQDRQFILSSKKLLLSDSGFYLCAWSATKSYVETQYFGPGTRLLVL.